Listed here are 13 T cell receptor beta chains from one sample, sequenced in a study of cytomegalovirus exposure and HLA in healthy donors. PCR used 60 Vbeta primers and 13 Jbeta primers. The method was immunoSEQ multiplex PCR; TCRdb's version includes in-frame clones alone and lacks a portion of them. Of approximately 150,000 clones in the sample, around 77% are singletons; the top ten hold less than 4.5%. The sequenced sample consisted of PBMCs. All receptors derive from a man aged 25 to 40 in good health and CMV-seropositive.

The genes are TRBV28 and TRBJ1-2, with 7 nucleotides matching TRBD1. This CDR3 has 13 residues. CDR1 is MDHEN and CDR2 is SYDVKM in the germline V gene. The J segment lost 6 bases and the V segment lost 6 bases, leaving 7 bases of the junction unmatched. CDR3: CASRQGVVNGYTF. CDR3 sequence (DNA): TGTGCCAGCAGGCAGGGGGTTGTTAATGGCTACACCTTC.

This clone was found once. The chain uses TRBV5-1 and TRBJ2-5; a weak D match, TRBD1 (7 bases). V gave up 3 bases and J gave up 0 bases, with 12 bases separating them. This CDR3 contains 15 residues. Germline assignment: CDR1 SGHRS and CDR2 YFSETQ. CDR3 region: CASSSGDRDQETQYF. The CDR3 DNA reads as TGCGCCAGCAGCTCGGGGGACAGAGACCAAGAGACCCAGTACTTC.

On this clone itself: One end of the junction fails to match germline, which may point to a read error. The chain is built from TRBV6-5 and TRBJ1-1; D may be TRBD1 (6 bases). Germline V CDR1 and CDR2: MNHEY, SVGAGI. CDR3 size: 14 residues. CDR3 nucleotide sequence: TGTGCCAGCAGTTACGGGGGCGCGAACACTGAAGATTTCTTT. The encoded protein is CASSYGGANTEDFF.

The chain uses TRBV2 and TRBJ1-5; no clear D. CDR1 is SNHLY and CDR2 is FYNNEI in the germline V gene. V dropped 0 bases and J dropped 6 bases, with 12 bases sitting between them. CDR3 length equals 15 residues. DNA of the CDR3: TGTGCCAGCAGTGAAGCGGGCAGGCCGAGTCAGCCCCAGCATTTT. It is translated as CASSEAGRPSQPQHF.

J is TRBJ2-5 and V is TRBV7-7; TRBD2 might be the D (6 bases). CDR3 length: 17 residues. V was trimmed by 1 base and J by 5 bases, leaving 20 bases between them. The germline CDR1 and CDR2 sequences are SSHAT and FNYEAQ (reference sequence). The CDR3 loop reads CASSLGISGGVTETQYF. The CDR3 DNA sequence: TGTGCCAGCAGCTTAGGGATCTCTGGCGGGGTGACGGAGACCCAGTACTTC.

This clone was seen just once. This chain uses TRBV2 with TRBJ1-4; no firm D call. Between the trimmed V and J ends, which lost 5 bases and 3 bases, there was a span of 10 bases. The CDR3 has 14 residues. CDR1 is SNHLY, CDR2 FYNNEI, per germline. CDR3 coding DNA: TGTGCCAGCAGTCGGGGTGCGGCTAATGAAAAACTGTTTTTT. Its protein product is CASSRGAANEKLFF.

This rearrangement joins TRBV4-1 to TRBJ1-4, with TRBD1 matching over 7 bases. The J segment lost 5 bases and the V segment lost 8 bases, leaving 5 bases of the junction unmatched. There are 13 residues in the CDR3. Germline assignment: CDR1 MGHRA and CDR2 YSYEKL. This chain's CDR3 is CASAGQDNEKLFF. In DNA, the CDR3 is TGCGCCAGCGCTGGACAGGACAATGAAAAACTGTTTTTT.

The chain links TRBV5-1 to TRBJ1-5; maybe TRBD1 (5 bases). Trimming took off 0 bases at V and 4 bases at J, with 11 bases between the two ends. This CDR3 is built from 15 residues. The V gene's germline CDR1 is SGHRS and CDR2 YFSETQ. Written as DNA, the CDR3 is TGCGCCAGCAGCTTGGGTCAGGGAGGGAATCAGCCCCAGCATTTT. This translates into CASSLGQGGNQPQHF. The whole variable domain, remainder taken from reference TRBV5-1 and TRBJ1-5, is KAGVTQTPRYLIKTRGQQVTLSCSPISGHRSVSWYQQTPGQGLQFLFEYFSETQRNKGNFPGRFSGRQFSNSRSEMNVSTLELGDSALYLCASSLGQGGNQPQHFGDGTRLSIL.

The chain recombines TRBV5-4 with TRBJ2-1; 7 nucleotides match TRBD1. The V and J ends lost 0 bases and 2 bases, in that order; junction bases with no gene match: 2. Germline V CDR1 and CDR2: SGHNT, YYREEE (reference sequence). This CDR3 is built from 15 residues. CDR3 amino acids: CASSLGTGPYNEQFF. The CDR3 coding sequence is TGTGCCAGCAGCTTGGGGACAGGCCCCTACAATGAGCAGTTCTTC.

V gene TRBV28 combines with J gene TRBJ1-6; 8 nucleotides match TRBD1. The CDR3 length is 16 residues. CDR1 and CDR2 from the germline V gene are MDHEN and SYDVKM. V dropped 2 bases and J dropped 8; count of bases not matched to a gene: 8. The CDR3 sequence is CASSLISTGEDSPLHF. Here the CDR3 DNA reads TGTGCCAGCAGTTTAATTTCGACAGGGGAGGATTCACCCCTCCACTTT.

V and J are TRBV2 and TRBJ1-5; D is perhaps TRBD1 (6 bases). With 4 bases removed from V and 7 bases from J, the gap between germline ends came to 14 bases. The germline V gene has CDR1 SNHLY and CDR2 FYNNEI. The CDR3 runs 14 residues. The CDR3, as DNA: TGTGCCAGCAGTGTTTACAGGGCAAGGCAGCCCCAGCATTTT. Translating gives CASSVYRARQPQHF.

The chain couples TRBV5-4 to TRBJ2-1; 7 bases line up with TRBD2. Germline lookup yields CDR1 SGHNT and CDR2 YYREEE (reference sequence). V shed 1 base and J 1 base; nucleotides not matched to a gene: 5. CDR3 length equals 16 residues. The CDR3 region is CASSLQGGVSYNEQFF. The CDR3 region has the DNA TGTGCCAGCAGCTTGCAGGGAGGGGTATCCTACAATGAGCAGTTCTTC.

The rearrangement joins TRBV30 to TRBJ1-4, with D possibly matching TRBD1 (6 bases). CDR1 is GTSNPN and CDR2 is SVGIG in the germline V gene (reference sequence). This CDR3 has 16 amino acids. Trimming pared 0 bases from V and 4 bases from J, leaving 15 bases between. CDR3 loop: CAWSVTWTENNEKLFF. In DNA form, the CDR3 reads TGTGCCTGGAGTGTTACTTGGACAGAGAATAATGAAAAACTGTTTTTT.